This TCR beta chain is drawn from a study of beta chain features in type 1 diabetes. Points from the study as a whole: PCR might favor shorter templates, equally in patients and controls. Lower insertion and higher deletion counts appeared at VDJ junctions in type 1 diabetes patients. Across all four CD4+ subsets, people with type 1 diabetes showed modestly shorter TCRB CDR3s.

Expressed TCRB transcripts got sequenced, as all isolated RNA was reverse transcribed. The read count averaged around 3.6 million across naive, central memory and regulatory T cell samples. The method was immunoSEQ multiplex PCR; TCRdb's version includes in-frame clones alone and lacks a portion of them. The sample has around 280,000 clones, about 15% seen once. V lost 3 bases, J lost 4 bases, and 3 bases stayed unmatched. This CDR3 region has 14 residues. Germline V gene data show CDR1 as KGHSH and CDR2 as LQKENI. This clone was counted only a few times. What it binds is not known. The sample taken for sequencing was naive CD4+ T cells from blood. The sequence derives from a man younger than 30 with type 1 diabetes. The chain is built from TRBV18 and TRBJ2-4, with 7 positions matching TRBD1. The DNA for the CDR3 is TGTGCCAGCTCACCGGCGACAGGGAAAAACATTCAGTACTTC. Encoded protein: CASSPATGKNIQYF.